Presented here are 24 T cell receptor beta chains from one specimen sequenced in a study of blood T cell repertoires in COVID-19. TCRdb keeps only in-frame clones here, not all; method: immunoSEQ multiplex PCR. Counted here are 200,000 to 250,000 clones, 70% to 90% occurring once; the ten biggest clones make up 8.5% to 12%. Specimen: peripheral blood. Every receptor here comes from a woman older than 75 with acute or convalescent COVID-19.

This chain uses TRBV7-2 with TRBJ2-5; D not resolved. Per germline, CDR1 SGHTA and CDR2 FQGNSA. The CDR3 loop spans 13 amino acids. Trimming removed 4 bases from V and 1 base from J, with 7 bases in between. In nucleotides, the CDR3 is TGTGCCAGCAGCTCCGCGGTCCAAGAGACCCAGTACTTC. Its translation: CASSSAVQETQYF.

The chain links TRBV29-1 to TRBJ2-7, with D perhaps matching TRBD2 (5 bases). The CDR3 is 11 residues long. From germline, CDR1 is SQVTM and CDR2 ANQGSEA. V was pared by 6 bases and J by 4 bases, with 10 bases between. For the CDR3, the DNA is TGCAGCGTCCGGGGAGCTTACGAGCAGTACTTC. This translates into CSVRGAYEQYF.

The chain couples TRBV11-3 to TRBJ2-1; a weak D match, TRBD2 (7 bases). The CDR3 sequence is 15 residues long. Germline V gene data show CDR1 as SGHNT and CDR2 as YENEEA. V was pared by 5 bases and J by 6 bases, with 17 bases between. The CDR3 region has the DNA TGTGCCAGCAGCATACCCCGGGGGGCCCGCAATGAGCAGTTCTTC. Amino acids: CASSIPRGARNEQFF.

The chain employs TRBV19 and TRBJ2-1; 10 nucleotides line up with TRBD2. This CDR3 has 16 residues. The ends lost 6 bases at V and 7 bases at J; junction bases unmatched: 12. Germline loops: CDR1 LNHDA, CDR2 SQIVND (reference sequence). In DNA form, the CDR3 reads TGTGCCAGTAGCCCCATAGCGGGAGGATTTGCAAATGAGCAGTTCTTC. This codes for CASSPIAGGFANEQFF.

This chain links TRBV30 with TRBJ1-4; TRBD1 matches at 10 bases. Germline CDR1 reads GTSNPN; CDR2 reads SVGIG (reference sequence). J was trimmed by 4 bases and V by 1 base; bases with no gene match: 6. The CDR3 runs 16 residues. This CDR3 is CAWSGQGARNNEKLFF. CDR3 sequence (DNA): TGTGCCTGGAGTGGACAGGGGGCGCGGAATAATGAAAAACTGTTTTTT.

V and J are TRBV5-6 and TRBJ2-3, with 10 bases aligning to TRBD2. The CDR3 runs to 16 residues. With V trimmed by 1 base and J by 3 bases, 5 bases remained unmatched. The germline V gene encodes CDR1 SGHDT and CDR2 YYEEEE. This chain's CDR3 is CASSLRLAGVTDTQYF. In nucleotides, the CDR3 is TGTGCCAGCAGCTTGAGGCTAGCGGGAGTTACAGATACGCAGTATTTT.

This clone was picked up many times. The rearrangement joins TRBV6-5 to TRBJ1-2; D is uncertain. Germline V gives CDR1 MNHEY, CDR2 SVGAGI. This CDR3 is built from 13 residues. Trimming removed 6 bases at V and 8 bases at J, with 16 bases between. CDR3 sequence (DNA): TGTGCCAGCAGCCTTTCGATGGGGAGGGGCTACACCTTC. Protein product: CASSLSMGRGYTF.

J is TRBJ2-1 and V is TRBV4-3; 7 nucleotides agree with TRBD1. This CDR3 spans 17 amino acids. Per the germline V gene, CDR1 is LGHNA and CDR2 is YSLEER. V was clipped by 0 bases and J by 3 bases; unmatched bases: 8. The CDR3 spells CASSQDPAGGVYNEQFF. Written as DNA, the CDR3 is TGCGCCAGCAGCCAAGACCCGGCAGGGGGTGTCTACAATGAGCAGTTCTTC.

The table lists this clone with a count of one. V usage is TRBV2 and J usage is TRBJ2-1; the match to TRBD2 covers 9 bases. With V trimmed by 3 bases and J by 4 bases, 4 bases remained unmatched. This CDR3 contains 15 residues. CDR1 SNHLY and CDR2 FYNNEI come from the germline V gene. CDR3 loop: CASSDGGGAYNEQFF. CDR3 DNA: TGTGCCAGCAGTGATGGCGGGGGGGCATACAATGAGCAGTTCTTC.

The V and J genes are TRBV29-1 and TRBJ1-1, with D possibly TRBD1 on 6 matching bases. V lost 4 bases, J lost 0 bases, and 9 bases lay in between. The CDR3 totals 13 residues. Germline lookup yields CDR1 SQVTM and CDR2 ANQGSEA. The chain's CDR3 is CSVGGQLNTEAFF. The CDR3 nucleotides read TGCAGCGTTGGGGGACAATTGAACACTGAAGCTTTCTTT.

The V gene is TRBV28, the J gene TRBJ1-5; TRBD1 matches at 10 bases. The germline V gene has CDR1 MDHEN and CDR2 SYDVKM. The V segment lost 8 bases and the J segment 1 base; nucleotides outside the gene matches: 5. The CDR3 has 15 amino acids. CDR3 amino acids: CASLGQGGSNQPQHF. Written as DNA, the CDR3 is TGTGCCAGCCTTGGACAGGGGGGAAGCAATCAGCCCCAGCATTTT.

The chain is built from TRBV19 and TRBJ1-4, with unresolved D. This CDR3 contains 14 residues. The germline V gene has CDR1 LNHDA and CDR2 SQIVND (reference sequence). V dropped 6 bases and J dropped 0 bases, with 8 bases sitting between them. The CDR3 loop reads CASRSFATNEKLFF. The CDR3 DNA sequence: TGTGCCAGTAGGAGTTTTGCAACTAATGAAAAACTGTTTTTT.

CDR3 DNA: TGTGCCAGCAGCTTGGTCGAGCGGTCGTTTCAAGAGACCCAGTACTTC. Translated: CASSLVERSFQETQYF. This chain joins TRBV5-4 and TRBJ2-5, with D possibly being TRBD2 (5 bases). The V end was cut by 0 bases, the J end by 2 bases, with 14 bases between. The CDR3 runs to 16 residues. CDR1 is SGHNT and CDR2 is YYREEE in the germline V gene (reference sequence).

The chain combines TRBV11-3 with TRBJ2-7, with TRBD2 as a possible D gene (7 bases). Per the germline V gene, CDR1 is SGHNT and CDR2 is YENEEA. With 5 bases removed from V and 3 bases from J, the gap between germline ends came to 11 bases. CDR3 length: 13 residues. CDR3 region: CASSVGGRYEQYF. Here the CDR3 DNA reads TGTGCCAGCAGCGTCGGGGGGCGCTACGAGCAGTACTTC. Using reference TRBV11-3 and TRBJ2-7 for the parts outside the CDR3, the full variable domain is EAGVVQSPRYKIIEKKQPVAFWCNPISGHNTLYWYLQNLGQGPELLIRYENEEAVDDSQLPKDRFSAERLKGVDSTLKIQPAELGDSAVYLCASSVGGRYEQYFGPGTRLTVT.

The sample holds a few counts of this clone. The chain combines TRBV15 with TRBJ2-1; 14 bases are shared with TRBD2. The junction had 12 bases not matched to a gene; V was cut back by 9 bases and J by 2 bases. The CDR3 extends over 18 amino acids. The germline gives CDR1 LNHNV, CDR2 YYDKDF (reference sequence). The CDR3 sequence is CATETGLAGGSTYNEQFF. The CDR3 DNA follows: TGTGCCACAGAGACTGGACTAGCGGGGGGAAGTACCTACAATGAGCAGTTCTTC.

The chain joins TRBV15 to TRBJ1-3, with D uncertain. This CDR3 spans 16 amino acids. The germline V and J ends were trimmed by 0 bases and 0 bases, with 9 bases remaining between them. The germline V gene encodes CDR1 LNHNV and CDR2 YYDKDF (reference sequence). The CDR3 nucleotides are TGTGCCACCAGCAGAGATTCTTACTTCTCTGGAAACACCATATATTTT. Residues: CATSRDSYFSGNTIYF.

The V gene is TRBV7-2, the J gene TRBJ1-2; 9 nucleotides line up with TRBD1. J was trimmed by 2 bases and V by 5 bases; bases with no gene match: 9. The CDR3 is 16 residues long. CDR1 is SGHTA and CDR2 is FQGNSA in the germline V gene. This CDR3 is CASSPLGGQGNYGYTF. The CDR3 region has the DNA TGTGCCAGCAGCCCACTCGGGGGACAGGGAAACTATGGCTACACCTTC.

The sample holds a few counts of this clone. The rearrangement joins TRBV6-5 to TRBJ2-7, with TRBD2 matching 7 bases. With V trimmed by 2 bases and J by 6 bases, 4 bases remained unmatched. The germline CDR1 and CDR2 sequences are MNHEY and SVGAGI. The CDR3 runs to 13 residues. The CDR3 spells CASSYLAGAEQYF. CDR3 bases: TGTGCCAGCAGTTACCTGGCGGGAGCCGAGCAGTACTTC.

The rearrangement joins TRBV2 to TRBJ2-1, with TRBD2 matching over 16 bases. This CDR3 has 16 amino acids. The V gene end was trimmed by 6 bases and the J gene end by 10 bases; junction bases not matched to a gene: 9. From germline, CDR1 is SNHLY and CDR2 FYNNEI. DNA for the CDR3: TGTGCCAGCAGAACGGGACTAGCGGGGGGGCTTTCGGAGCAGTTCTTC. It encodes CASRTGLAGGLSEQFF. Filled out from reference TRBV2 and TRBJ2-1, the complete variable domain reads EPEVTQTPSHQVTQMGQEVILRCVPISNHLYFYWYRQILGQKVEFLVSFYNNEISEKSEIFDDQFSVERPDGSNFTLKIRSTKLEDSAMYFCASRTGLAGGLSEQFFGPGTRLTVL.

V gene TRBV9 combines with J gene TRBJ2-6; 7 positions match TRBD2. The junction had 9 bases not matched to a gene; V was cut back by 0 bases and J by 0 bases. CDR1 SGDLS and CDR2 YYNGEE come from the germline V gene. The CDR3 covers 19 residues. As DNA, the CDR3 is TGTGCCAGCAGCGTAGCGGGGAGCGGGGACTTCTCTGGGGCCAACGTCCTGACTTTC. This translates into CASSVAGSGDFSGANVLTF. The entire variable domain, with the rest obtained from reference TRBV9 and TRBJ2-6, is as follows: DSGVTQTPKHLITATGQRVTLRCSPRSGDLSVYWYQQSLDQGLQFLIQYYNGEERAKGNILERFSAQQFPDLHSELNLSSLELGDSALYFCASSVAGSGDFSGANVLTFGAGSRLTVL.

J is TRBJ1-6 and V is TRBV7-2; 10 nucleotides line up with TRBD1. The germline V gene has CDR1 SGHTA and CDR2 FQGNSA. V lost 1 base, J lost 14 bases, and 11 bases stayed unmatched. The CDR3 spans 16 residues. Here the CDR3 reads CASSLGGGQGRKALHF. For the CDR3, the DNA is TGTGCCAGCAGCTTAGGGGGGGGACAGGGGAGAAAAGCCCTCCACTTT.

The chain couples TRBV5-6 to TRBJ2-3, with D perhaps matching TRBD1 (6 bases). V was trimmed by 4 bases and J by 2 bases, leaving 14 bases between them. Germline CDR1 is SGHDT and CDR2 is YYEEEE. The CDR3 consists of 15 residues. The CDR3 DNA reads as TGTGCCAGCAGCCCCAAGTGGGGGCACACAGATACGCAGTATTTT. Amino acids: CASSPKWGHTDTQYF.

The J gene is TRBJ2-5, the V gene TRBV30, with D possibly TRBD2 on 6 matching bases. The germline V gene has CDR1 GTSNPN and CDR2 SVGIG (reference sequence). V gave up 1 base and J gave up 6 bases, with 18 bases separating them. The CDR3 runs to 15 residues. This chain's CDR3 is CAWSDPRDGGKTQYF. CDR3 coding DNA: TGTGCCTGGAGTGACCCTCGGGACGGCGGGAAGACCCAGTACTTC.

Only one count was recorded for this clone. V usage is TRBV6-5 and J usage is TRBJ2-1; 8 bases align to TRBD2. CDR3 length: 14 amino acids. Germline CDR1 MNHEY, CDR2 SVGAGI. The trim removed 5 bases at V and 2 bases at J, leaving 2 bases unmatched. CDR3 sequence reads: CASSRGGPYNEQFF. The CDR3, as DNA: TGTGCCAGCAGTCGCGGGGGGCCCTACAATGAGCAGTTCTTC.